This section outlines one T cell receptor (beta chain) sequence together with its context. Its antigen remains unknown. The junction shows a germline mismatch at one end, possibly a read error. The data were obtained in a study of molecular identifiers for immune sequencing clone quantification. Previously reported methods and listed TCR primers produced the bulk TCR libraries. From the PCR reads, TCRdb called clonotypes with MiXCR, one entry per CDR3 protein. The sample records a few hundred thousand distinct CDR3 sequences, around 23% being singletons. The CDR3 runs to 15 residues. Germline V CDR1 and CDR2: MNHEY, SVGEGT. Study-wide results and limits: Barcode collisions between identical TCR molecules could shrink estimates of highly expanded clone sizes.

Naive CD8 libraries used about 20,000 to 1,100,000 sorted cells and 10%, 30% or 50% RNA. A CD8+CD4-CCR7+CD45RA+ phenotype served as the sorting definition for naive CD8 T cells. The sequenced material came from naive CD8+ T cells from blood, with Jurkat cell RNA spiked in. Subset here: FACS-sorted CD8+CD4-CCR7+CD45RA+ naive T cells. This clonotype originated in a human donor in good health. Some libraries in this study had Jurkat cell RNA spiked in. V gene TRBV6-2 or TRBV6-3 combines with J gene TRBJ2-1, with TRBD2 identical over 11 bases. The CDR3: CASSPLAGAYNEQSF. In nucleotides, the CDR3 is TGTGCCAGCAGTCCACTAGCGGGAGCCTACAATGAGCAGTCCTTC.